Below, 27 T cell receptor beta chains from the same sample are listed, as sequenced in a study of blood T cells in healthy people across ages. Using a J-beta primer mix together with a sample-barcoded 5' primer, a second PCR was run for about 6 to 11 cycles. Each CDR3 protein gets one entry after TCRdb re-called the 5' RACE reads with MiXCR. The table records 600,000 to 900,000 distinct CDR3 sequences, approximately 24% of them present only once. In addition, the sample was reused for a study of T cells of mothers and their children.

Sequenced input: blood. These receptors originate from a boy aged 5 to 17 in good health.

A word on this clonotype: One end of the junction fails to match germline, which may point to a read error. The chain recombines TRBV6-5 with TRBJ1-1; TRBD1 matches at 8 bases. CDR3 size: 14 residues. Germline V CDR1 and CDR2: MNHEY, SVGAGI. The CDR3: CAGSYSTNRGEAFF. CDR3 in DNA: TGTGCCGGCAGTTACTCGACTAACAGGGGGGAAGCTTTCTTT.

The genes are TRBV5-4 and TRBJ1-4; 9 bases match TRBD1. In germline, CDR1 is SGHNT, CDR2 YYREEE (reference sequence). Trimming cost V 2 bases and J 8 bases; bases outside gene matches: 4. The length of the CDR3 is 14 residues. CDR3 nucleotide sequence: TGTGCCAGCAGCTTACAGGGGGCGCGGGAAAAACTGTTTTTT. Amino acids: CASSLQGAREKLFF.

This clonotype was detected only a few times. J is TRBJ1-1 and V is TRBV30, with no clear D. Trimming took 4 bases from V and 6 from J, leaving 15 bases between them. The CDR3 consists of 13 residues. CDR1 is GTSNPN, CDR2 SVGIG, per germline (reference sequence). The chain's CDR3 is CAWTHFGRAEAFF. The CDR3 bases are TGTGCCTGGACACATTTCGGTAGGGCTGAAGCTTTCTTT.

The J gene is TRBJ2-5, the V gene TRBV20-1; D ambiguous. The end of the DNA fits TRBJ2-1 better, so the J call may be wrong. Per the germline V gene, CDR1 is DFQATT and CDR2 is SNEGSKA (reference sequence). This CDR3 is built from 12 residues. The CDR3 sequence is CSARGGFNEQFF. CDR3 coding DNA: TGCAGTGCTAGAGGGGGTTTCAATGAGCAGTTCTTC.

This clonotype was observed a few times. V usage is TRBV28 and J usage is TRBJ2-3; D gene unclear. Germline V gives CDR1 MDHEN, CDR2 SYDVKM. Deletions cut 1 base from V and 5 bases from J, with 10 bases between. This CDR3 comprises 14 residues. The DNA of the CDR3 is TGTGCCAGCAGTTTATCCGGGTTCGGAGATACGCAGTATTTT. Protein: CASSLSGFGDTQYF.

The DNA for the CDR3 is TGCGCCAGCAGCTGGACACGCCCCACCACAGATACGCAGTATTTT. This sequence encodes CASSWTRPTTDTQYF. The V call is TRBV5-1, the J call TRBJ2-3, with TRBD1 as a possible D gene (5 bases). The V end lost 3 bases, the J end lost 2 bases, and 13 bases lay between the germline ends. The CDR3 has 15 amino acids. The V gene's germline CDR1 is SGHRS and CDR2 YFSETQ.

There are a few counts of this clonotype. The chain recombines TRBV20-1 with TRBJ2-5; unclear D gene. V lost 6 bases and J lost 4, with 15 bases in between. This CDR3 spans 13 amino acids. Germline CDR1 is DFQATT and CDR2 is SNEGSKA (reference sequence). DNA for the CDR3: TGCAGTGCGAGTGCTGGGAAAGGAGAGACCCAGTACTTC. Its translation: CSASAGKGETQYF.

CDR3 amino acids: CASSWGVGLGEQYF. CDR3 nucleotide sequence: TGTGCCAGCAGCTGGGGTGTGGGCTTAGGGGAGCAGTACTTC. J is TRBJ2-7 and V is TRBV7-3, with unresolved D. Trimming stripped 4 bases from V and 7 bases from J, with 17 bases between. CDR3 length: 14 residues. Germline V CDR1 and CDR2: SGHTA, FQGTGA. The whole variable domain, remainder taken from reference TRBV7-3 and TRBJ2-7, is GAGVSQTPSNKVTEKGKYVELRCDPISGHTALYWYRQSLGQGPEFLIYFQGTGAADDSGLPNDRFFAVRPEGSVSTLKIQRTERGDSAVYLCASSWGVGLGEQYFGPGTRLTVT.

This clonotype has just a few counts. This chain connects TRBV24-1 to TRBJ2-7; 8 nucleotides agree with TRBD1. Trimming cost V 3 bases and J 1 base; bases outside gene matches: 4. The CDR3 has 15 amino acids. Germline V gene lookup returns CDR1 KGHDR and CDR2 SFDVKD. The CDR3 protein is CATSDDRGGSYEQYF. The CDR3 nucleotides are TGTGCCACCAGTGATGACAGGGGCGGATCCTACGAGCAGTACTTC.

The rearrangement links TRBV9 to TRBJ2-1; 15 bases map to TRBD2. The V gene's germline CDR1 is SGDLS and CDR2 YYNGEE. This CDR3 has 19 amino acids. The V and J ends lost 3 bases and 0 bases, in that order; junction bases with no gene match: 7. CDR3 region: CASSGGLAGGLSSYNEQFF. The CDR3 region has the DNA TGTGCCAGCAGCGGGGGACTAGCGGGGGGTCTTAGCTCCTACAATGAGCAGTTCTTC.

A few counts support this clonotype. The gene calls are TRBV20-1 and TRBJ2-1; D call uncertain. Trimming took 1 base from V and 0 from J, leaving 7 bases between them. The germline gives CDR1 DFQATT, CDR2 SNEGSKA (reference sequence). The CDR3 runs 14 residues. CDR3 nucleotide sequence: TGCAGTGCTAGAGGCCCGAGCTCCTACAATGAGCAGTTCTTC. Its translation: CSARGPSSYNEQFF.

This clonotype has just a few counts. The CDR3 loop reads CSASLGAGDTQYF. The CDR3 nucleotides read TGCAGTGCTAGTTTGGGAGCCGGGGATACGCAGTATTTT. The chain links TRBV20-1 to TRBJ2-3; D perhaps matches TRBD2 (5 bases). V lost 3 bases, J lost 6 bases, and 13 bases lay in between. Germline V gene sequence: CDR1 DFQATT, CDR2 SNEGSKA (reference sequence). This CDR3 is 13 amino acids long.

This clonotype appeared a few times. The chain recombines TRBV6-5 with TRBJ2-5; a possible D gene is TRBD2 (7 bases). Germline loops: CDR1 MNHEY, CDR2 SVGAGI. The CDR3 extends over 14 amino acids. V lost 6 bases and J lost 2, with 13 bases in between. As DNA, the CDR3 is TGTGCCAGCAGCCGGGGGGCCCCACAAGAGACCCAGTACTTC. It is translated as CASSRGAPQETQYF.

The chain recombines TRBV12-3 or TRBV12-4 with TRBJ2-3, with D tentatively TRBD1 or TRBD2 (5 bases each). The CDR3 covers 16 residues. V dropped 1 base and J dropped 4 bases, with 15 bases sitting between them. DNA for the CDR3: TGTGCCAGCAGTTTAGGAGGGACCCTCGGGGCAGATACGCAGTATTTT. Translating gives CASSLGGTLGADTQYF.

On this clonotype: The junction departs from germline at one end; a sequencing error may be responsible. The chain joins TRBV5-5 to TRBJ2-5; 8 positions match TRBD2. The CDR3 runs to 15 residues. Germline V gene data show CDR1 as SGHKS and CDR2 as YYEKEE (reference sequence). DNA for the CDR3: TGTACCAGCAGCTTGTGGCGGGGGGCCCAAGAGACCCAGTACTTC. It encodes CTSSLWRGAQETQYF. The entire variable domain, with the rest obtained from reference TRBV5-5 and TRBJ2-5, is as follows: DAGVTQSPTHLIKTRGQQVTLRCSPISGHKSVSWYQQVLGQGPQFIFQYYEKEERGRGNFPDRFSARQFPNYSSELNVNALLLGDSALYLCTSSLWRGAQETQYFGPGTRLLVL.

The CDR3 coding sequence is TGTGCCAGCAGCCAAGCGACCGGGGCGGGGGAGACCCAGTACTTC. Translation gives CASSQATGAGETQYF. The chain recombines TRBV3-1 with TRBJ2-1; weak D call: TRBD2 (6 bases). The J call could be wrong; TRBJ2-5 is a better fit for the DNA end. The CDR3 length is 15 residues. Germline V gene data show CDR1 as LGHDT and CDR2 as YNNKEL (reference sequence).

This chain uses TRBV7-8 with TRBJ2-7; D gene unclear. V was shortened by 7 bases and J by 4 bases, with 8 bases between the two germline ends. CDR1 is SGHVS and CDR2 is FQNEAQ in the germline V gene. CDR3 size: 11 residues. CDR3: CASTFGYEQYF. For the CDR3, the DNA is TGTGCCAGCACCTTTGGGTACGAGCAGTACTTC.

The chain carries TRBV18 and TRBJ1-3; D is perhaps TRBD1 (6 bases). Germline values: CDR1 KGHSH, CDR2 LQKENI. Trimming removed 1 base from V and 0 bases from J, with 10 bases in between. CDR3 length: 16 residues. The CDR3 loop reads CASSPRQESSGNTIYF. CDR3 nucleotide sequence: TGTGCCAGCTCACCACGACAGGAGAGCTCTGGAAACACCATATATTTT.

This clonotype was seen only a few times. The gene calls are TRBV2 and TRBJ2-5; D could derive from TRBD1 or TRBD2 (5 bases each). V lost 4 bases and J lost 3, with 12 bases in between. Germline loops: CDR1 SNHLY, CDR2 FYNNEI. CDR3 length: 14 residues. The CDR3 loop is CASSVWGREETQYF. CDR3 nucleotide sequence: TGTGCCAGCAGTGTTTGGGGGAGAGAAGAGACCCAGTACTTC.

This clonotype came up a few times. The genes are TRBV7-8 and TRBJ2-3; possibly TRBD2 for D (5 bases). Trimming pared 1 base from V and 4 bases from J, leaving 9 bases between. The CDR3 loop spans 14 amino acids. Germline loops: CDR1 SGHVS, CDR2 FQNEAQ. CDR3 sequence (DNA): TGTGCCAGCAGCTTAGACCCGAGGGCAGATACGCAGTATTTT. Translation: CASSLDPRADTQYF.

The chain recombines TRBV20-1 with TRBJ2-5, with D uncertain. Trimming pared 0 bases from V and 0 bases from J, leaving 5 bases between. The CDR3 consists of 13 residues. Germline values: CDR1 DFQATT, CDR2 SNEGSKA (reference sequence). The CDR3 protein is CSAREGYQETQYF. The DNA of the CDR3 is TGCAGTGCTAGAGAAGGGTACCAAGAGACCCAGTACTTC.

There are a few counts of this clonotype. The CDR3 loop reads CASSLSDLGEKLFF. The CDR3 bases are TGTGCCAGCAGTTTAAGTGATCTCGGAGAAAAACTGTTTTTT. This rearrangement joins TRBV28 to TRBJ1-4; D gene uncertain. CDR1 is MDHEN, CDR2 SYDVKM, per germline. Trimming removed 2 bases at V and 8 bases at J, with 12 bases between. CDR3 length equals 14 residues.

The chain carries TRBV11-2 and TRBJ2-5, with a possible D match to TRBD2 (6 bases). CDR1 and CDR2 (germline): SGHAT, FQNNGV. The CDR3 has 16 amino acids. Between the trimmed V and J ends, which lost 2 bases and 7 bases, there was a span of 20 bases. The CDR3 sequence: CASSLSSAGRGGTQYF. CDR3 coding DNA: TGTGCCAGCAGCTTATCATCGGCGGGGCGTGGGGGGACCCAGTACTTC.

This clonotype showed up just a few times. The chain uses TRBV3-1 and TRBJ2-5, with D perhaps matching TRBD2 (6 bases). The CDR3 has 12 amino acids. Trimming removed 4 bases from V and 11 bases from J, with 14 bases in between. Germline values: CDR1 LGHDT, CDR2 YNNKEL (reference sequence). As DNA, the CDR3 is TGTGCCAGCAGCCGGGGGACTGTTGAGCAGTACTTC. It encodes CASSRGTVEQYF.

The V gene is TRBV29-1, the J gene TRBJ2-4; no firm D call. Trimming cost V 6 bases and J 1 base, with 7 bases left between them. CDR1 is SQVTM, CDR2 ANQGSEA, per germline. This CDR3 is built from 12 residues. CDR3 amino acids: CSVNGAKNIQYF. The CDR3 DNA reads TGCAGCGTAAACGGCGCCAAAAACATTCAGTACTTC.

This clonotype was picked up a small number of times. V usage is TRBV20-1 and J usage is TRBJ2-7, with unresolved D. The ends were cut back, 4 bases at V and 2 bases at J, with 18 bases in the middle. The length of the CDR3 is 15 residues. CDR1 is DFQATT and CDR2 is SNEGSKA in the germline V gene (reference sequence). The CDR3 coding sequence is TGCAGTGCTAACCGCAGCCCCCAGCCCACCTACGAGCAGTACTTC. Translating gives CSANRSPQPTYEQYF.

In DNA, the CDR3 is TGTGCCAGCAGTAGGGGGACAGGCGTAAAGGGCTACACCTTC. As protein: CASSRGTGVKGYTF. The chain uses TRBV28 and TRBJ1-2, with TRBD1 identical over 8 bases. The CDR3 is made up of 14 amino acids. Germline CDR1 and CDR2: MDHEN and SYDVKM. V shed 5 bases, J shed 8 bases, and the junction held 10 bases outside the gene matches.